This T cell receptor (beta chain) was retrieved from a study of cytomegalovirus exposure and HLA in healthy donors. The overall study: It was reported in a later analysis that the roughly 120 validation repertoires used the same platform as the roughly 640 first-cohort repertoires.

Regarding the study as a whole: That first-cohort TCR clusters tended to co-occur in the roughly 120 validation repertoires was found in a later analysis.

The protocol was immunoSEQ multiplex PCR, while the TCRdb copy is restricted to in-frame clones and leaves out a portion. The data show roughly 220,000 clones, approximately 80% seen once. Regarding this clone: The antigen remains undetermined.

The CDR3 is made up of 13 amino acids. Germline CDR1 SGHRS, CDR2 YFSETQ. Trimming took 5 bases from V and 2 from J, leaving 10 bases between them. The chain links TRBV5-1 to TRBJ1-2; D call uncertain. The source material was PBMCs. The TCR was taken from a woman under 40 in good health and CMV-seropositive. CDR3 DNA sequence: TGCGCCAGCAGTCCAGAAGCGAACTATGGCTACACCTTC. Protein sequence: CASSPEANYGYTF.